This T cell receptor beta chain was found in a study of blood T cell repertoires in COVID-19. About the study: Some COVID-19 samples were acute and others convalescent; all came from the United States, Italy and Spain. Nucleic acid was either cDNA or gDNA, and it came from T cells, B-cell-depleted T cells, or PBMCs.

Study processing details: By means of reference gene primer amplification, nucleated cell counts were estimated. Some clones are missing from TCRdb's copy, which holds only in-frame ones; the method was immunoSEQ multiplex PCR. That table supplies the V and J calls and clone size; D and trimming were determined from the DNA. The sample lists under 200,000 clones; over 65% were seen once. Germline CDR1 reads LNHDA; CDR2 reads SQIVND (reference sequence). The CDR3 runs to 16 residues. The V gene end was trimmed by 5 bases and the J gene end by 4 bases; junction bases not matched to a gene: 12. The rearrangement uses TRBV19 and TRBJ2-5; 8 nucleotides agree with TRBD2. The source is a woman of 80 years or more with acute or convalescent COVID-19. Sample: peripheral blood. DNA of the CDR3: TGTGCCAGTAGTCGCGGGACTAGGAGATTCCGAGAGACCCAGTACTTC. Encoded protein: CASSRGTRRFRETQYF.